This section outlines one TCR beta chain sequence together with its context. Per the original methods: Cell counts per sample came from amplifying reference gene primers. Generated by immunoSEQ multiplex PCR, the TCRdb table keeps only in-frame clones and is missing some. V and J calls and clone size are copied from that table; D and trimming were computed from the DNA. The sample lists approximately 300,000 clones; roughly 87% were seen once. This entry is derived from a study of blood T cell repertoires in COVID-19. Researchers sorted participants into cohorts using their self-reported clinical history. CDR1 SGDLS and CDR2 YYNGEE come from the germline V gene. Trimming removed 0 bases at V and 4 bases at J, with 17 bases between. The CDR3 length is 17 residues.

The clonotype originates from a woman in her 30s who had recovered from COVID-19. The sequencing sample was made of PBMCs or T cells enriched from blood (not recorded which). The rearrangement links TRBV9 to TRBJ1-3; perhaps TRBD1 as D (5 bases). CDR3 DNA sequence: TGTGCCAGCAGCGTAGGAGGAGGGGAAGAGTGGGGAAACACCATATATTTT. This gives the protein CASSVGGGEEWGNTIYF.